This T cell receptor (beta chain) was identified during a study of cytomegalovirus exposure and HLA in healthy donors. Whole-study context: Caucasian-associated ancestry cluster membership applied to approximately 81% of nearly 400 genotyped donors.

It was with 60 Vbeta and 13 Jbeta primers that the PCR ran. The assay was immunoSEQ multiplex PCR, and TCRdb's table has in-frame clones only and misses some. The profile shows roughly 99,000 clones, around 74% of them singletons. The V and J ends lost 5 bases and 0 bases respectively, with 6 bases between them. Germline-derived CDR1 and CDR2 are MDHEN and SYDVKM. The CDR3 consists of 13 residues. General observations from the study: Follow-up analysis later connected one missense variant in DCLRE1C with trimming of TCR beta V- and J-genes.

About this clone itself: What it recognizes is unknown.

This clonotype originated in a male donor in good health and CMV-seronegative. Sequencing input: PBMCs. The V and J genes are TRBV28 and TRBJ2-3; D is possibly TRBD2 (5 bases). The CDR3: CASSRTSTDTQYF. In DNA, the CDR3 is TGTGCCAGCAGTCGGACTAGCACAGATACGCAGTATTTT.